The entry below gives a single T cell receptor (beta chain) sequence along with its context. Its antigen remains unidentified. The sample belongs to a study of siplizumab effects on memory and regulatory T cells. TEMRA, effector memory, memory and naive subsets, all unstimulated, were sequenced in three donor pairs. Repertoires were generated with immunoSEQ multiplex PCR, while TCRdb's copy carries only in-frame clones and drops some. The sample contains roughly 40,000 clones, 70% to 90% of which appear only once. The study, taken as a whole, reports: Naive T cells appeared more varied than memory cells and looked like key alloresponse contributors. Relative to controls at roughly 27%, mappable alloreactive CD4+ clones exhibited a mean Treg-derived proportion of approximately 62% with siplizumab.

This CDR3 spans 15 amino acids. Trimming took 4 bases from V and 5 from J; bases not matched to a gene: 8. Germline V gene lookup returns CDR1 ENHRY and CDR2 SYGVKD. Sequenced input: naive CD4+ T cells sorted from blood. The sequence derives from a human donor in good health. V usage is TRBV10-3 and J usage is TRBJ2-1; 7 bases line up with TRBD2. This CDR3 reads CAISGLGGGNNEQFF. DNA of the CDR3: TGTGCCATCAGTGGGCTAGGCGGGGGAAACAATGAGCAGTTCTTC.